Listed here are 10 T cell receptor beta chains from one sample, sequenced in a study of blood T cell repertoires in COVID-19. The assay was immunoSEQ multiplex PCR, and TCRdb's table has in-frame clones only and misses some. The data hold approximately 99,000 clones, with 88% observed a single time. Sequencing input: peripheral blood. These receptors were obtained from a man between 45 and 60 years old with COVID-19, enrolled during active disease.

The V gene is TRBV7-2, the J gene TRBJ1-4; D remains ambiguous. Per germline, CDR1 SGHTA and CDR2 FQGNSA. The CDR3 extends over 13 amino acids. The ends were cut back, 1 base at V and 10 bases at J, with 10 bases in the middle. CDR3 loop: CASSLDSGAKLFF. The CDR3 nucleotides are TGTGCCAGCAGCTTAGATTCCGGAGCAAAACTGTTTTTT.

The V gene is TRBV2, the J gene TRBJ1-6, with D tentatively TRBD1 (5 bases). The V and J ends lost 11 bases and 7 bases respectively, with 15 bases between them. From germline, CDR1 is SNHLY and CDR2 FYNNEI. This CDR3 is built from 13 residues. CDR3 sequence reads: CASEQGTNSPLHF. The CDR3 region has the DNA TGTGCCTCCGAGCAGGGCACCAATTCACCCCTCCACTTT.

CDR3 in amino acids: CASSLNYYEQYF. CDR3 in DNA: TGTGCCAGCAGTCTTAACTACTACGAGCAGTACTTC. The chain couples TRBV27 to TRBJ2-7, with D unclear. The germline CDR1 and CDR2 sequences are MNHEY and SMNVEV (reference sequence). The CDR3 runs 12 residues. Trimming shortened V by 5 bases and J by 3 bases, and 8 bases separated the two germline ends.

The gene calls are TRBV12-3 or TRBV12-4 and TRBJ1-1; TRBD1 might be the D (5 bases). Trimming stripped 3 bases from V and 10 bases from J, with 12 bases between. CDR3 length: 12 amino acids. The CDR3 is CASSFLGDSAFF. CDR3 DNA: TGTGCCAGCAGTTTTCTAGGGGATTCAGCTTTCTTT.

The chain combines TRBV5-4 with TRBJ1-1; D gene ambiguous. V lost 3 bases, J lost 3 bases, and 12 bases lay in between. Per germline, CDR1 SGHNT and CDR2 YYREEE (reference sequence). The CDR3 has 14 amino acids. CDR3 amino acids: CASSSRRRDTEAFF. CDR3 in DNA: TGTGCCAGCAGCTCCCGGAGGCGAGACACTGAAGCTTTCTTT.

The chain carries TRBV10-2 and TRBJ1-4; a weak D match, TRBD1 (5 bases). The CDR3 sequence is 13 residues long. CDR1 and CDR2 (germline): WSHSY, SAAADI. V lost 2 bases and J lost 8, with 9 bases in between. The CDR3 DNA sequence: TGCGCCAGCAGTGAGGGGGCCCTGGAAAAACTGTTTTTT. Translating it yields CASSEGALEKLFF.

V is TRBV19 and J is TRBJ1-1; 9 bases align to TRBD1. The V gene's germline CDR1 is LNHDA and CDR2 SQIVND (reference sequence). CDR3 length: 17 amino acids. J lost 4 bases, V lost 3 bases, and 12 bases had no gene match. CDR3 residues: CASSIVPGQGGGTEAFF. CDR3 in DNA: TGTGCCAGTAGTATCGTCCCGGGACAGGGCGGAGGCACTGAAGCTTTCTTT.

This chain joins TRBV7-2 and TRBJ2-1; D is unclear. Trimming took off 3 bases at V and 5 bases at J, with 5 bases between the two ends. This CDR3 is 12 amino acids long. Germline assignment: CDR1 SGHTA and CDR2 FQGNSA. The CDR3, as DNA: TGTGCCAGCAGCTTGTCTGACAATGAGCAGTTCTTC. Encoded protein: CASSLSDNEQFF.

Here the CDR3 DNA reads TGTGCCAGCTCACTCGGGACAGGCAATCAGCCCCAGCATTTT. This sequence encodes CASSLGTGNQPQHF. The chain joins TRBV18 to TRBJ1-5; 7 bases align to TRBD1. The CDR3 is made up of 14 amino acids. The germline V gene has CDR1 KGHSH and CDR2 LQKENI. V gave up 4 bases and J gave up 2 bases; unmatched junction bases: 2.

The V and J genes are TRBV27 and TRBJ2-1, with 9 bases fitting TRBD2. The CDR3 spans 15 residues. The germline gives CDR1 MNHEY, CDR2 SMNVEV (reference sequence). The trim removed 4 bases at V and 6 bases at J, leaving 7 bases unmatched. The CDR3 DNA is TGTGCCAGCAGTTCCGGACTAGCGAAGGGCAATGAGCAGTTCTTC. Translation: CASSSGLAKGNEQFF.